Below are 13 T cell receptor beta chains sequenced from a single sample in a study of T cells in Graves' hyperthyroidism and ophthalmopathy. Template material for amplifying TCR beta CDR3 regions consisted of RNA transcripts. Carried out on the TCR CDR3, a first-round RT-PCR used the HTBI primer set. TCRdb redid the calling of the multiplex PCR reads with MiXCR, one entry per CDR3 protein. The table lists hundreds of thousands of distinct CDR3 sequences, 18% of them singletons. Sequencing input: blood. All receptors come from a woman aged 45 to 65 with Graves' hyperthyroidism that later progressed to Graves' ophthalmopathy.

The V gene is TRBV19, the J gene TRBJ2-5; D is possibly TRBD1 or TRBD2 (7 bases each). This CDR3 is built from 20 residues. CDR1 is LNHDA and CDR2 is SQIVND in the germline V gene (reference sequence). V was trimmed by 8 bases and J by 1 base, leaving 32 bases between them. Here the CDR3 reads CASAGTAGRGLLTFQETQYF. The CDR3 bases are TGTGCCAGTGCCGGGACAGCGGGGCGGGGACTCCTGACATTCCAAGAGACCCAGTACTTC.

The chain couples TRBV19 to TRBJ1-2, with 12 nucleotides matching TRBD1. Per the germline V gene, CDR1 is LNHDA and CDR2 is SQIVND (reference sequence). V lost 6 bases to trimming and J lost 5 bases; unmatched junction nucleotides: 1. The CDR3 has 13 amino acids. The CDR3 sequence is CASRGQGAYGYTF. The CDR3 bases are TGTGCCAGTAGGGGACAGGGGGCATATGGCTACACCTTC.

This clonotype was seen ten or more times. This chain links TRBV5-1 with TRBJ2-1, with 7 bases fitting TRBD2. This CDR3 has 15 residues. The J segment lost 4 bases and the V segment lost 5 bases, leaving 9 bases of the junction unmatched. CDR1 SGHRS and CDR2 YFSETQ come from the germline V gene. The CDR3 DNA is TGCGCCAGCAGGTTAACTAGCGCCCCTTACAATGAGCAGTTCTTC. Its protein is CASRLTSAPYNEQFF.

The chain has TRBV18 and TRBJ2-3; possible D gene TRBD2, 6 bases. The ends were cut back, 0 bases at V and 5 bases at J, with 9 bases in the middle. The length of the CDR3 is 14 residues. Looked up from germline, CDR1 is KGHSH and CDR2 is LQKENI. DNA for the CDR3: TGTGCCAGCTCACCACCAGGAGGGCTAGATACGCAGTATTTT. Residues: CASSPPGGLDTQYF.

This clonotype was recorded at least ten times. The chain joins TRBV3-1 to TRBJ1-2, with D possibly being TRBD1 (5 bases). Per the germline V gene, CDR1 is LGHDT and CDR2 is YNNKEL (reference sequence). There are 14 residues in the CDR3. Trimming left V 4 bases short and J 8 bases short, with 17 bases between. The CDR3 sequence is CASSPSQWAGGYTF. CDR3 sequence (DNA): TGTGCCAGCAGCCCCTCACAATGGGCAGGGGGCTACACCTTC.

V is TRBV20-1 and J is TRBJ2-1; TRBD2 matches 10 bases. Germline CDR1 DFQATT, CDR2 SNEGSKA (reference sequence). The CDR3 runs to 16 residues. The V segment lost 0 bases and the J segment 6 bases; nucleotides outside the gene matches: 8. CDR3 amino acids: CSARDILAGDPNEQFF. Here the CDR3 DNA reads TGCAGTGCTAGAGATATCCTAGCGGGGGACCCCAATGAGCAGTTCTTC.

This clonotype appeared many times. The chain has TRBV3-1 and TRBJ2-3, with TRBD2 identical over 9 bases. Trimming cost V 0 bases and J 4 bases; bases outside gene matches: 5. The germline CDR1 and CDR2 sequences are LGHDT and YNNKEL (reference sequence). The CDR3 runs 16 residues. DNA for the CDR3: TGTGCCAGCAGCCAAGAGGGGCGGGGGGGTGCAGATACGCAGTATTTT. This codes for CASSQEGRGGADTQYF.

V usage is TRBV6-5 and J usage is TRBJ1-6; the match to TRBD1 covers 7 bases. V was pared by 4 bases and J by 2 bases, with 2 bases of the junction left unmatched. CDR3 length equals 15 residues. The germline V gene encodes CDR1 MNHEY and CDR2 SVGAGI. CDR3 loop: CASSWDSAYNSPLHF. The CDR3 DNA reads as TGTGCCAGCAGTTGGGACAGCGCCTATAATTCACCCCTCCACTTT.

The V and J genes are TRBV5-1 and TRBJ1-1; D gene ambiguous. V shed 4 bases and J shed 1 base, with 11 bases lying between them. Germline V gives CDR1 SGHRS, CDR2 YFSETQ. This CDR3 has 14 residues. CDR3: CASSAYYGNTEAFF. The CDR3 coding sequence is TGCGCCAGCAGCGCTTACTACGGGAACACTGAAGCTTTCTTT.

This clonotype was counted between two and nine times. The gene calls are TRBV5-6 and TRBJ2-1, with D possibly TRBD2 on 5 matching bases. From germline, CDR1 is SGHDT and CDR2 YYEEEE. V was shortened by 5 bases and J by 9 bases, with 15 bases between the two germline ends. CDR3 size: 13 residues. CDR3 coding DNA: TGTGCCAGCAGGAAAACTAGTCTTTTTGAGCAGTTCTTC. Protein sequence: CASRKTSLFEQFF.

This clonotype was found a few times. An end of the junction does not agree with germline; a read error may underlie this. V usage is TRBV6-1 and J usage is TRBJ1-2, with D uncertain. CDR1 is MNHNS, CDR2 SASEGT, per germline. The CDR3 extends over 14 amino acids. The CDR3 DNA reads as TGTGCCAGCGGTGAACCTGACCTCACGGAAGGCTACACCTTC. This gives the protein CASGEPDLTEGYTF.

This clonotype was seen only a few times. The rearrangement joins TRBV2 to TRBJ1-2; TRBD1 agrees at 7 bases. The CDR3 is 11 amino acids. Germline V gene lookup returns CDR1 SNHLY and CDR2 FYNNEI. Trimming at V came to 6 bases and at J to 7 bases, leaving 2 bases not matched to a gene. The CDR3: CASRDRFGYTF. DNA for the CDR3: TGTGCCAGCAGGGACAGGTTTGGCTACACCTTC.

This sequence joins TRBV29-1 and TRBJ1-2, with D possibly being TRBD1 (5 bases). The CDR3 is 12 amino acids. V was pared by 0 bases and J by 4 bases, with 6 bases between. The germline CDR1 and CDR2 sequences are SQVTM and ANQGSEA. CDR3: CSVEEDTYGYTF. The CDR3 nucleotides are TGCAGCGTTGAAGAGGACACCTATGGCTACACCTTC.